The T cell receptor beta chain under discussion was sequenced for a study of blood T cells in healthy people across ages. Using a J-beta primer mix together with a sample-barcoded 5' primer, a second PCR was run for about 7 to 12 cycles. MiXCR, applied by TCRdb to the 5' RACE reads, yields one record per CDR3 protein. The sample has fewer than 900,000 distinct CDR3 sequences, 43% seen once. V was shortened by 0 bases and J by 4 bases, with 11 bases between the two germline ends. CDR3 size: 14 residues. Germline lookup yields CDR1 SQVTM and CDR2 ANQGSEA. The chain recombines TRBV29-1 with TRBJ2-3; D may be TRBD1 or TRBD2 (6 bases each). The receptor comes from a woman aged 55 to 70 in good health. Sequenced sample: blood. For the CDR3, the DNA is TGCAGCGTTGAAGAGGGGGGCGGTGCAGATACGCAGTATTTT. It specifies CSVEEGGGADTQYF.